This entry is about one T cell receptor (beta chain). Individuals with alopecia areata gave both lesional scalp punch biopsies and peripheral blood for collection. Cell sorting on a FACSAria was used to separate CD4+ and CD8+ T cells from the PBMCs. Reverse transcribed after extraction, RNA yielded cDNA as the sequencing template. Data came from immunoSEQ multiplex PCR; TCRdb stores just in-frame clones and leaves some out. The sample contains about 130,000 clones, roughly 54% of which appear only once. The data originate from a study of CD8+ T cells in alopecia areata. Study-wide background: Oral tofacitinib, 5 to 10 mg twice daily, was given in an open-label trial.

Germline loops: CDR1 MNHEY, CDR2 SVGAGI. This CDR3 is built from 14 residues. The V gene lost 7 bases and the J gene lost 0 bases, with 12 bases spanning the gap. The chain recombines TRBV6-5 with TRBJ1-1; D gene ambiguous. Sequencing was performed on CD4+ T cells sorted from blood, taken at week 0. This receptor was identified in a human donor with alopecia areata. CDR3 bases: TGTGCCAGCACCGACGCGTCCATGAACACTGAAGCTTTCTTT. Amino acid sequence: CASTDASMNTEAFF.